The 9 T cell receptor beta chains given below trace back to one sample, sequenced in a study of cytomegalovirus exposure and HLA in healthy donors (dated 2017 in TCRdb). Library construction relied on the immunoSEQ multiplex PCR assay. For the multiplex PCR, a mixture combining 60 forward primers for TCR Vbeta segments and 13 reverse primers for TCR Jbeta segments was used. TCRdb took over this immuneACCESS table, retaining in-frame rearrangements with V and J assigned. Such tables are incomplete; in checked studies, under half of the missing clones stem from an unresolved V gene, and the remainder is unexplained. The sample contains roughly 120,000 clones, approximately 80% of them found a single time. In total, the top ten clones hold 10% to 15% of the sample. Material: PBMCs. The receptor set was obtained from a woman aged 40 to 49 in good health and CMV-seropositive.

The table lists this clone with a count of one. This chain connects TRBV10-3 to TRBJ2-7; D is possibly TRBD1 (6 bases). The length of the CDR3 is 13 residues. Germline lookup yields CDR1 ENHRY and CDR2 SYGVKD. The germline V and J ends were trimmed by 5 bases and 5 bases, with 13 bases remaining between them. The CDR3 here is CAISSGDSNEQYF. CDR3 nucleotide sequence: TGTGCCATCAGTTCAGGGGATAGCAACGAGCAGTACTTC.

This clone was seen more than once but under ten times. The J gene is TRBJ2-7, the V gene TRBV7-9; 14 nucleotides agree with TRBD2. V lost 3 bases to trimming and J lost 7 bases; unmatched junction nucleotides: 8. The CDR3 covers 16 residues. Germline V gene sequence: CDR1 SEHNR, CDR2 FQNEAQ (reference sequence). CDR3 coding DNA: TGTGCCAGCAGCTTCCCGGGACTAGCGGGAGTTAGGGAGCAGTACTTC. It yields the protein CASSFPGLAGVREQYF.

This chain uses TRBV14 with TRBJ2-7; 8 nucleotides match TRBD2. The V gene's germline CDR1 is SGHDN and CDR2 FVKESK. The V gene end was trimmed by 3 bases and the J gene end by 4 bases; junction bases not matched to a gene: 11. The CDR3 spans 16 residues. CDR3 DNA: TGTGCCAGCAGCCATCGGACTAGCTCCTCCTATTACGAGCAGTACTTC. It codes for CASSHRTSSSYYEQYF. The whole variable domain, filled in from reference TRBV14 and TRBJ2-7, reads EAGVTQFPSHSVIEKGQTVTLRCDPISGHDNLYWYRRVMGKEIKFLLHFVKESKQDESGMPNNRFLAERTGGTYSTLKVQPAELEDSGVYFCASSHRTSSSYYEQYFGPGTRLTVT.

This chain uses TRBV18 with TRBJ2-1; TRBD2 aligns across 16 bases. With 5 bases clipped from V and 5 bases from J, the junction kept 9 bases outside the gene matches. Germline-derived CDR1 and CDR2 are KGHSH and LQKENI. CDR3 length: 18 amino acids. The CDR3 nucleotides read TGTGCCAGCTCAATCTACGGGGGACTAGCGGGAGGGAACAATGAGCAGTTCTTC. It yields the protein CASSIYGGLAGGNNEQFF.

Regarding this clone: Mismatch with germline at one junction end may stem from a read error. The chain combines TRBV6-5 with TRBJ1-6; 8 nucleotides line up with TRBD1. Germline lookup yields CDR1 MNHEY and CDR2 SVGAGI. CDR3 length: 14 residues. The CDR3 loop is CDSSLTGARSPLHF. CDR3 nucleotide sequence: TGTGACAGCAGTCTGACAGGGGCGAGGTCACCCCTCCACTTT.

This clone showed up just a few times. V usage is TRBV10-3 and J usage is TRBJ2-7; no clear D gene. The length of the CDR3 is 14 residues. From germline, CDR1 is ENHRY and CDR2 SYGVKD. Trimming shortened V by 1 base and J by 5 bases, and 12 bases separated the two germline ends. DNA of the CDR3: TGTGCCATCAGTGAGTTTAAGGAGAACGACGAGCAGTACTTC. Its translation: CAISEFKENDEQYF.

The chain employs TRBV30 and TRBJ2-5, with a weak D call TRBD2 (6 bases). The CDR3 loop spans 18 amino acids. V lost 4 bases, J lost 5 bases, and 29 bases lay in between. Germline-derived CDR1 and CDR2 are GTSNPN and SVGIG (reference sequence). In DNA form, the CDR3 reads TGTGCCTGGACTCTACGTTCATGGGACTCGCGGGGCCGCGAGACCCAGTACTTC. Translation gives CAWTLRSWDSRGRETQYF.

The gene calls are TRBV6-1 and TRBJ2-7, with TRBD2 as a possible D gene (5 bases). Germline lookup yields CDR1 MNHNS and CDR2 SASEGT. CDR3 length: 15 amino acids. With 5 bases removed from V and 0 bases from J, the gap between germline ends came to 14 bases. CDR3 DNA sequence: TGTGCCAGCAGTAGGACTGCCGAAAGCTCCTACGAGCAGTACTTC. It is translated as CASSRTAESSYEQYF.

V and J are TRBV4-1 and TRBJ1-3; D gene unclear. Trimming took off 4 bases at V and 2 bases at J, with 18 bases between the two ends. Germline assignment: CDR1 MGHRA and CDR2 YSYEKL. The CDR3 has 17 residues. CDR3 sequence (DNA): TGCGCCAGCAGCCCGCGGGAGGACGTTACTCCTGGAAACACCATATATTTT. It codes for CASSPREDVTPGNTIYF.